A single sample is the source of the 18 T cell receptor beta chains below, sequenced in a study. TCRdb recomputed calls from the 5' RACE reads with MiXCR, one row per CDR3 protein. This table holds under 60,000 distinct CDR3 sequences, around 26% found once. Sequences were obtained from naive CD4+ T cells sorted from blood. The subset was: naive CD4+ T cells, CD4+CD45RA+CD25-. These receptors were taken from a female donor with breast cancer.

This clonotype showed up just a few times. This CDR3 reads CASSPIESYGYTF. The CDR3 bases are TGTGCCAGCAGTCCTATTGAGAGTTATGGCTACACCTTC. The chain is built from TRBV6-5 and TRBJ1-2; unclear D gene. Germline V CDR1 and CDR2: MNHEY, SVGAGI. This CDR3 region has 13 residues. V lost 5 bases, J lost 5 bases, and 12 bases lay in between.

V is TRBV25-1 and J is TRBJ2-7; D tentatively fits TRBD1 or TRBD2 (5 bases each). This CDR3 contains 13 residues. The V gene's germline CDR1 is MGHDK and CDR2 SYGVNS. Trimming cost V 5 bases and J 3 bases, with 11 bases left between them. This chain's CDR3 is CASSRGENYEQYF. As DNA, the CDR3 is TGTGCCAGCAGTCGAGGGGAGAACTACGAGCAGTACTTC.

The chain carries TRBV5-1 and TRBJ2-7; D might be TRBD1 (6 bases). V lost 4 bases, J lost 7 bases, and 12 bases lay in between. The CDR3 has 12 residues. The germline V gene has CDR1 SGHRS and CDR2 YFSETQ. As DNA, the CDR3 is TGCGCCAGCAGCGGACCAGGGGTTGAGCAGTACTTC. This encodes CASSGPGVEQYF. The entire variable domain, with the rest obtained from reference TRBV5-1 and TRBJ2-7, is as follows: KAGVTQTPRYLIKTRGQQVTLSCSPISGHRSVSWYQQTPGQGLQFLFEYFSETQRNKGNFPGRFSGRQFSNSRSEMNVSTLELGDSALYLCASSGPGVEQYFGPGTRLTVT.

In nucleotides, the CDR3 is TGTGCCAGCAGCCTAGGACCGGTGGGCACTGAAGCTTTCTTT. Amino acid sequence: CASSLGPVGTEAFF. This sequence joins TRBV5-5 and TRBJ1-1; D remains ambiguous. The germline V and J ends were trimmed by 4 bases and 4 bases, with 14 bases remaining between them. Germline V gene data show CDR1 as SGHKS and CDR2 as YYEKEE (reference sequence). CDR3 length: 14 amino acids.

The gene calls are TRBV20-1 and TRBJ1-4; no firm D call. Trimming took off 0 bases at V and 3 bases at J, with 14 bases between the two ends. The CDR3 spans 16 residues. CDR1 and CDR2 from the germline V gene are DFQATT and SNEGSKA (reference sequence). CDR3 region: CSARDYLKGPNEKLFF. The CDR3 coding sequence is TGCAGTGCTAGAGATTATTTGAAGGGCCCTAATGAAAAACTGTTTTTT.

Concerning this clonotype itself: One end of the junction does not line up with germline, which may come from a read error. The rearrangement joins TRBV5-1 to TRBJ2-3, with 10 nucleotides matching TRBD2. CDR3 length: 17 residues. The V gene's germline CDR1 is SGHRS and CDR2 YFSETQ. As DNA, the CDR3 is TGCGCCAGCAGCTTGCTCAGCGGGAGGGCCGGTACAGATACGCGGTATTTT. Translated: CASSLLSGRAGTDTRYF. The full variable domain, with the rest looked up from reference TRBV5-1 and TRBJ2-3, is KAGVTQTPRYLIKTRGQQVTLSCSPISGHRSVSWYQQTPGQGLQFLFEYFSETQRNKGNFPGRFSGRQFSNSRSEMNVSTLELGDSALYLCASSLLSGRAGTDTRYFGPGTRLTVL.

The chain couples TRBV20-1 to TRBJ2-3; tentative D call: TRBD2 (5 bases). Trimming cost V 7 bases and J 3 bases, with 14 bases left between them. Germline values: CDR1 DFQATT, CDR2 SNEGSKA (reference sequence). CDR3 length: 13 residues. The CDR3 DNA reads as TGCAGTGTATATGAGAGGGCAACAGATACGCAGTATTTT. This encodes CSVYERATDTQYF.

This clonotype was found a few times. V is TRBV20-1 and J is TRBJ1-5, with D perhaps matching TRBD1 (5 bases). Germline lookup yields CDR1 DFQATT and CDR2 SNEGSKA (reference sequence). V dropped 5 bases and J dropped 1 base, with 9 bases sitting between them. CDR3 length: 13 residues. CDR3 nucleotide sequence: TGCAGTGCTGGCAAGGGGAGCAATCAGCCCCAGCATTTT. As protein: CSAGKGSNQPQHF.

This clonotype was picked up a small number of times. The chain has TRBV20-1 and TRBJ2-3, with D hard to call. Trimming shortened V by 5 bases and J by 1 base, and 13 bases separated the two germline ends. In germline, CDR1 is DFQATT, CDR2 SNEGSKA (reference sequence). The CDR3 totals 14 residues. The CDR3: CSAPTLRGTDTQYF. The CDR3 DNA reads TGCAGTGCTCCCACCCTCCGGGGCACAGATACGCAGTATTTT.

This chain joins TRBV6-5 and TRBJ1-1, with D maybe TRBD1 (5 bases). Germline CDR1 and CDR2: MNHEY and SVGAGI. Trimming pared 5 bases from V and 9 bases from J, leaving 13 bases between. There are 12 residues in the CDR3. CDR3 sequence reads: CASSDWGIQAFF. The CDR3 DNA is TGTGCCAGCAGTGATTGGGGGATTCAAGCTTTCTTT.

The chain carries TRBV27 and TRBJ1-5; no reliable D call. In germline, CDR1 is MNHEY, CDR2 SMNVEV (reference sequence). Deletions cut 8 bases from V and 2 bases from J, with 16 bases between. This CDR3 comprises 15 residues. The CDR3 bases are TGTGCCAGCTCCCTCGGAGGGTACGGCAATCAGCCCCAGCATTTT. Translated, it gives CASSLGGYGNQPQHF.

The chain carries TRBV28 and TRBJ2-1, with D possibly TRBD1 on 6 matching bases. Trimming pared 6 bases from V and 2 bases from J, leaving 17 bases between. Germline loops: CDR1 MDHEN, CDR2 SYDVKM. The CDR3 contains 16 residues. The CDR3 nucleotides read TGTGCCAGCAGAGAACTAGTGGACAGCGCCTACAATGAGCAGTTCTTC. Translated: CASRELVDSAYNEQFF.

The genes are TRBV7-9 and TRBJ1-1, with unresolved D. The germline V gene encodes CDR1 SEHNR and CDR2 FQNEAQ (reference sequence). The V gene lost 5 bases and the J gene lost 3 bases, with 16 bases spanning the gap. There are 15 residues in the CDR3. The CDR3 nucleotides read TGTGCCAGCAGCCCGTCAGGCAGAAAAGACACTGAAGCTTTCTTT. Its protein is CASSPSGRKDTEAFF.

This chain links TRBV5-4 with TRBJ2-3; 12 bases are shared with TRBD2. J lost 3 bases, V lost 4 bases, and 3 bases had no gene match. CDR3 length equals 15 residues. Germline assignment: CDR1 SGHNT and CDR2 YYREEE (reference sequence). This CDR3 is CASSPSGRETDTQYF. CDR3 nucleotide sequence: TGTGCCAGCAGCCCTAGCGGGAGGGAAACAGATACGCAGTATTTT.

This clonotype was counted a few times. This chain joins TRBV15 and TRBJ2-5, with TRBD2 matching over 7 bases. The CDR3 loop spans 14 amino acids. The V gene end was trimmed by 1 base and the J gene end by 1 base; junction bases not matched to a gene: 0. Germline V CDR1 and CDR2: LNHNV, YYDKDF (reference sequence). Here the CDR3 DNA reads TGTGCCACCAGCAGAGGGGGGGGCCAAGAGACCCAGTACTTC. Translating gives CATSRGGGQETQYF.

The V and J genes are TRBV12-3 or TRBV12-4 and TRBJ1-2, with D possibly being TRBD1 (6 bases). CDR3 length: 14 residues. V was shortened by 3 bases and J by 2 bases, with 10 bases between the two germline ends. CDR3 coding DNA: TGTGCCAGCAGTTTTGGGGGGCCCAACTATGGCTACACCTTC. Translation gives CASSFGGPNYGYTF.

The chain is built from TRBV6-1 and TRBJ2-3, with TRBD1 matching over 7 bases. Trimming took 3 bases from V and 0 from J; bases not matched to a gene: 6. The V gene's germline CDR1 is MNHNS and CDR2 SASEGT. The CDR3 spans 16 residues. CDR3 protein: CASSEMGQSSTDTQYF. CDR3 sequence (DNA): TGTGCCAGCAGTGAGATGGGACAGAGTAGCACAGATACGCAGTATTTT.

This clonotype has a count of ten or more. The V call is TRBV20-1, the J call TRBJ1-1, with D tentatively TRBD1 (5 bases). CDR1 and CDR2 (germline): DFQATT, SNEGSKA (reference sequence). V was pared by 1 base and J by 3 bases, with 6 bases between. This CDR3 has 12 residues. The CDR3 nucleotides read TGCAGTGCTAGAGCGACAGACACTGAAGCTTTCTTT. Encoded protein: CSARATDTEAFF.